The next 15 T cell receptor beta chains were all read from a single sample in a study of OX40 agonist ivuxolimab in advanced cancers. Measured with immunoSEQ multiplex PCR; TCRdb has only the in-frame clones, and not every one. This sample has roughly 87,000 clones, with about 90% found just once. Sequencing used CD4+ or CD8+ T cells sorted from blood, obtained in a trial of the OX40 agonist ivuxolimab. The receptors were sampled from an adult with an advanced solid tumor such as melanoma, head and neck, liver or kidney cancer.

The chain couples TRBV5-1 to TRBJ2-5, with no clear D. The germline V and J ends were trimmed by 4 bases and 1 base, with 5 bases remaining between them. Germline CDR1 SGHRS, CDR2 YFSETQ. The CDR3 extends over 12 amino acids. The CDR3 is CASSLVQETQYF. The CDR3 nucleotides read TGCGCCAGCAGCCTCGTCCAAGAGACCCAGTACTTC. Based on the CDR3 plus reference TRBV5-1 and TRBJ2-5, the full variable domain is KAGVTQTPRYLIKTRGQQVTLSCSPISGHRSVSWYQQTPGQGLQFLFEYFSETQRNKGNFPGRFSGRQFSNSRSEMNVSTLELGDSALYLCASSLVQETQYFGPGTRLLVL.

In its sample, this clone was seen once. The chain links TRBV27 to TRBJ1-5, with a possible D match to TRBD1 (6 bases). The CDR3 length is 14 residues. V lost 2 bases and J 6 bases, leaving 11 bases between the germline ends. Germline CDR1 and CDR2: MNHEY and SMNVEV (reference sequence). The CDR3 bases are TGTGCCAGCAGTTTACGGGGGGCAAGTCAGCCCCAGCATTTT. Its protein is CASSLRGASQPQHF.

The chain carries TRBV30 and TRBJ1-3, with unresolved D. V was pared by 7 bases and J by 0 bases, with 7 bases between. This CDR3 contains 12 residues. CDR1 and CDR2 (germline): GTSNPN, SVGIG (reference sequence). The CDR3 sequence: CAYQSSGNTIYF. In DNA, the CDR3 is TGTGCCTACCAAAGCTCTGGAAACACCATATATTTT. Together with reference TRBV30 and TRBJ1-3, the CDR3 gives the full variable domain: SQTIHQWPATLVQPVGSPLSLECTVEGTSNPNLYWYRQAAGRGLQLLFYSVGIGQISSEVPQNLSASRPQDRQFILSSKKLLLSDSGFYLCAYQSSGNTIYFGEGSWLTVV.

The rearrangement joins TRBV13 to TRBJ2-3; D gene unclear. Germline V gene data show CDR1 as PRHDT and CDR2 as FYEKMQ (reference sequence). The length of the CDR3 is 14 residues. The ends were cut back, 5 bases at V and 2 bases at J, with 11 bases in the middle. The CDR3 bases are TGTGCCAGCAGCCTTTCCTACTACACAGATACGCAGTATTTT. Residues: CASSLSYYTDTQYF.

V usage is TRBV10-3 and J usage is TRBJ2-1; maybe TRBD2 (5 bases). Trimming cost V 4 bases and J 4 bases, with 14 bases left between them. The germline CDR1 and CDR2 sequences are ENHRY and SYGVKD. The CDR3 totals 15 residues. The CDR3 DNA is TGTGCCATCAGTGGCGGTTACGGGGTATACAATGAGCAGTTCTTC. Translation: CAISGGYGVYNEQFF.

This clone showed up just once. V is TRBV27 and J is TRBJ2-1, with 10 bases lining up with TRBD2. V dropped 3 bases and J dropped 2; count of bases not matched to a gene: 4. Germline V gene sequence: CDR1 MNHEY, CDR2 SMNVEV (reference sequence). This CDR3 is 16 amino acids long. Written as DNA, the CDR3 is TGTGCCAGCAGTTTTCTAGCGGGGGTAGCCTACAATGAGCAGTTCTTC. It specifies CASSFLAGVAYNEQFF.

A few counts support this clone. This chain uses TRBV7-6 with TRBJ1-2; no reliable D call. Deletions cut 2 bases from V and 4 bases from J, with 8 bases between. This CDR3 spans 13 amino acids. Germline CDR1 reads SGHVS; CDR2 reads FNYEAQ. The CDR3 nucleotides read TGTGCCAGCAGCTTAATAAGTACCTATGGCTACACCTTC. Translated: CASSLISTYGYTF.

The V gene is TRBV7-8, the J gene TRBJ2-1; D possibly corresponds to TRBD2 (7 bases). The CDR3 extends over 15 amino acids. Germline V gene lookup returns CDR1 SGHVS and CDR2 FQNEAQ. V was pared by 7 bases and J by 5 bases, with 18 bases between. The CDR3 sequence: CASTKEGGLHNEQFF. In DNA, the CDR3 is TGTGCCAGCACCAAAGAGGGGGGGCTACACAATGAGCAGTTCTTC. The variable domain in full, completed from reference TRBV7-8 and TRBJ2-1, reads GAGVSQSPRYKVAKRGQDVALRCDPISGHVSLFWYQQALGQGPEFLTYFQNEAQLDKSGLPSDRFFAERPEGSVSTLKIQRTQQEDSAVYLCASTKEGGLHNEQFFGPGTRLTVL.

The CDR3 loop reads CASSQFRDSSRAFF. In DNA, the CDR3 is TGCGCCAGCAGCCAATTCAGGGACAGTAGTAGAGCTTTCTTT. The chain recombines TRBV5-1 with TRBJ1-1, with 7 bases identical to TRBD1. The germline V gene encodes CDR1 SGHRS and CDR2 YFSETQ. Trimming at V came to 4 bases and at J to 10 bases, leaving 13 bases not matched to a gene. CDR3 length: 14 amino acids.

CDR3 residues: CASSLYRAGGEQFF. As DNA, the CDR3 is TGTGCCAGCAGTTTATATAGGGCGGGAGGGGAGCAGTTCTTC. The chain couples TRBV27 to TRBJ2-1; 9 bases map to TRBD2. Germline CDR1 and CDR2: MNHEY and SMNVEV (reference sequence). The CDR3 covers 14 residues. V shed 1 base, J shed 10 bases, and the junction held 5 bases outside the gene matches.

Written as DNA, the CDR3 is TGTGCCAGCGGTGTGGGAAGCTCCTATAATTCACCCCTCCACTTT. It encodes CASGVGSSYNSPLHF. This sequence joins TRBV9 and TRBJ1-6, with unresolved D. The CDR3 spans 15 residues. The germline V gene has CDR1 SGDLS and CDR2 YYNGEE. V was trimmed by 7 bases and J by 0 bases, leaving 11 bases between them.

The CDR3 sequence is CASSLGQGFGKLFF. The CDR3 DNA reads TGCGCCAGCAGCCTGGGACAGGGGTTTGGAAAACTGTTTTTT. The chain combines TRBV4-3 with TRBJ1-4, with 10 bases matching TRBD1. V shed 4 bases and J 10 bases; nucleotides not matched to a gene: 6. The germline V gene encodes CDR1 LGHNA and CDR2 YSLEER. CDR3 length: 14 residues.

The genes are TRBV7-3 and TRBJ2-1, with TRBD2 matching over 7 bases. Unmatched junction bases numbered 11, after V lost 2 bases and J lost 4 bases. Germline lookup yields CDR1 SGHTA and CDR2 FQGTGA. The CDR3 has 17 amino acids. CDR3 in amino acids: CASSLEGAGELYNEQFF. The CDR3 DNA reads TGTGCCAGCAGCTTAGAAGGCGCGGGGGAGTTGTACAATGAGCAGTTCTTC.

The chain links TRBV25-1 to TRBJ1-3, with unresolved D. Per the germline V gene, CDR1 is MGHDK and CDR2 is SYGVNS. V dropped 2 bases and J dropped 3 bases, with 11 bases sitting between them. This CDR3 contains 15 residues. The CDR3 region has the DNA TGTGCCAGCAGTGAAGCGGGAGGGCTTGGAAACACCATATATTTT. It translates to CASSEAGGLGNTIYF.

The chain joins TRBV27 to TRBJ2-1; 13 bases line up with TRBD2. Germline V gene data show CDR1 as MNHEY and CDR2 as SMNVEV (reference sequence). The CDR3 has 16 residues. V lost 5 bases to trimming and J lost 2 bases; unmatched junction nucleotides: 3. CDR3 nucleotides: TGTGCCAGCAGTCCTACTAGCGGGAGGGCCTACAATGAGCAGTTCTTC. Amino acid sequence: CASSPTSGRAYNEQFF.